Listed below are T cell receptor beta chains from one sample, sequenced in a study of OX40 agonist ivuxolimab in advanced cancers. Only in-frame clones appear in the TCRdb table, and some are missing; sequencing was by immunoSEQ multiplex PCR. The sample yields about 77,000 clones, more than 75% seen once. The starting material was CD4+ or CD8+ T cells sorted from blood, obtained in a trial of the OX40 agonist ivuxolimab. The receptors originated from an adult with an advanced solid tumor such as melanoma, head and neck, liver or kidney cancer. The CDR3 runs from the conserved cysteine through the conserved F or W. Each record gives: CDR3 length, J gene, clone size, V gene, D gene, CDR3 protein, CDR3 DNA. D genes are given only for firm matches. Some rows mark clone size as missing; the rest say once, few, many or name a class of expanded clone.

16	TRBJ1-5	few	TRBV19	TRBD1	CASRTGTGGRNQPQHF	TGTGCCAGTAGGACCGGGACAGGGGGCCGCAATCAGCCCCAGCATTTT
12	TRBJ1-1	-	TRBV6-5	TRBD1	CASSQTGAEAFF	TGTGCCAGCAGTCAGACAGGGGCTGAAGCTTTCTTT
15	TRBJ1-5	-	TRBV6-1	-	CASREGSGSNQPQHF	TGTGCCAGCAGGGAGGGATCGGGGAGCAATCAGCCCCAGCATTTT
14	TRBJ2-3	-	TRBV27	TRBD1	CASSLRQGKDTQYF	TGTGCCAGCAGTTTACGACAGGGGAAAGATACGCAGTATTTT
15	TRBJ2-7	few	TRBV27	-	CASSLTGGPGYEQYF	TGTGCCAGCAGTTTAACGGGGGGCCCTGGGTACGAGCAGTACTTC
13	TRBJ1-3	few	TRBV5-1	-	CASTGTPGNTIYF	TGCGCCAGCACCGGGACACCCGGAAACACCATATATTTT
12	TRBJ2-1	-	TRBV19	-	CASSIGTNEQFF	TGTGCCAGTAGTATCGGGACAAATGAGCAGTTCTTC
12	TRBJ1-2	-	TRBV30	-	CAWSMTGGGYTF	TGTGCCTGGAGTATGACAGGTGGTGGCTACACCTTC
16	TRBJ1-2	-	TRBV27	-	CASSFNQGYPLYGYTF	TGTGCCAGCAGTTTTAATCAAGGGTATCCCCTCTATGGCTACACCTTC
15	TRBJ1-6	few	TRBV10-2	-	CASCSILGEDSPLHF	TGCGCCAGCTGCAGCATTCTAGGGGAGGATTCACCCCTCCACTTT
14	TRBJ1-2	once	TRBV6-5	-	CASSYSGGRYGYTF	TGTGCCAGCAGTTACTCGGGCGGGCGCTATGGCTACACCTTC
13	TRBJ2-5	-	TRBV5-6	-	CASSLLGQETQYF	TGTGCCAGCAGCTTGTTAGGGCAAGAGACCCAGTACTTC
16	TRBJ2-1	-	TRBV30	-	CAWSVASLGPRNEQFF	TGTGCCTGGAGTGTAGCCTCACTGGGCCCCCGCAATGAGCAGTTCTTC
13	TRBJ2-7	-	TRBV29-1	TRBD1	CSVGDRADYEQYF	TGCAGCGTAGGCGACAGGGCCGACTACGAGCAGTACTTC
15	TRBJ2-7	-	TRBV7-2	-	CASSLVSQGAYEQYF	TGTGCCAGCAGCTTAGTTTCACAGGGAGCCTACGAGCAGTACTTC
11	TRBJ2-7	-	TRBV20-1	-	CSASRSYEQYF	TGCAGTGCTAGTCGCTCCTACGAGCAGTACTTC
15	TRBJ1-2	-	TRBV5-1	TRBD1	CASSGGQGFGDGYTF	TGCGCCAGCAGCGGAGGACAGGGATTTGGGGATGGCTACACCTTC
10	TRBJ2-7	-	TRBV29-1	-	CSVGSYEQYF	TGCAGCGTCGGCAGCTACGAGCAGTACTTC
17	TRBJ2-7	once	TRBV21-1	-	CASSNQLAGARSYEQYF	TGTGCCAGCAGCAATCAACTAGCGGGAGCAAGGTCCTACGAGCAGTACTTC
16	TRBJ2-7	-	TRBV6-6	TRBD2	CASRRLRLAHSYEQYF	TGTGCCAGCAGGCGCCTCAGACTAGCTCATTCCTACGAGCAGTACTTC
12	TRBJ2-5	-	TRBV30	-	CAWSRVAETQYF	TGTGCCTGGAGTAGGGTGGCGGAGACCCAGTACTTC
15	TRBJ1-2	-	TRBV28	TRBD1	CASSSSTGLSYGYTF	TGTGCCAGCAGCTCCTCGACAGGGTTATCGTATGGCTACACCTTC
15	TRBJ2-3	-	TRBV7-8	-	CASSLAEQATDTQYF	TGTGCCAGCAGCTTAGCCGAGCAGGCAACAGATACGCAGTATTTT
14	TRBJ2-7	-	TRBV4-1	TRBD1	CASSPDRVPYEQYF	TGCGCCAGCAGCCCCGACAGGGTTCCCTACGAGCAGTACTTC
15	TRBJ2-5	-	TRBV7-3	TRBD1	CASSFSGGAEETQYF	TGTGCCAGCAGCTTCTCAGGGGGCGCCGAAGAGACCCAGTACTTC
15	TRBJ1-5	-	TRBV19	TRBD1	CASSSGTGGQQPQHF	TGTGCCAGTAGTTCCGGGACAGGGGGCCAGCAGCCCCAGCATTTT
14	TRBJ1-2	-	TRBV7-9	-	CASSLVGVNYGYTF	TGTGCCAGCAGCTTAGTAGGGGTTAACTATGGCTACACCTTC
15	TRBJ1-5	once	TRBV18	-	CASSPAGRSNQPQHF	TGTGCCAGCTCACCCGCCGGGAGAAGCAATCAGCCCCAGCATTTT
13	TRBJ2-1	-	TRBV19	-	CASSGDFDNEQFF	TGTGCCAGTAGTGGGGACTTCGACAATGAGCAGTTCTTC
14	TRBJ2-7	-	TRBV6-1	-	CASSEAGDGYEQYF	TGTGCCAGCAGTGAAGCTGGGGACGGCTACGAGCAGTACTTC